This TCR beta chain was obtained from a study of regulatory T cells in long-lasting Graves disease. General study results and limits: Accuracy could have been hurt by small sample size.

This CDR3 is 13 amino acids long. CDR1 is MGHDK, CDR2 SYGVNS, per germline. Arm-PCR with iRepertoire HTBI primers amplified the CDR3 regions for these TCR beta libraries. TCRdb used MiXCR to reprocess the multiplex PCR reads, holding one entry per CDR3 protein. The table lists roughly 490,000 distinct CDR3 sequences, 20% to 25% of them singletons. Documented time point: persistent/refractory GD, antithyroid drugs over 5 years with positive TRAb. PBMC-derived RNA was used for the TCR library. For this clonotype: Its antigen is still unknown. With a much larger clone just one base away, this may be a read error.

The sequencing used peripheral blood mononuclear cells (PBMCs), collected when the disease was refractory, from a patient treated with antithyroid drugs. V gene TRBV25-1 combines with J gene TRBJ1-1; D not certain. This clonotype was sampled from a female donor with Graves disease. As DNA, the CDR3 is TGTGCCAGCAGTGACCGTCTAGGCACTGAAGCTTCCTTT. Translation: CASSDRLGTEASF.